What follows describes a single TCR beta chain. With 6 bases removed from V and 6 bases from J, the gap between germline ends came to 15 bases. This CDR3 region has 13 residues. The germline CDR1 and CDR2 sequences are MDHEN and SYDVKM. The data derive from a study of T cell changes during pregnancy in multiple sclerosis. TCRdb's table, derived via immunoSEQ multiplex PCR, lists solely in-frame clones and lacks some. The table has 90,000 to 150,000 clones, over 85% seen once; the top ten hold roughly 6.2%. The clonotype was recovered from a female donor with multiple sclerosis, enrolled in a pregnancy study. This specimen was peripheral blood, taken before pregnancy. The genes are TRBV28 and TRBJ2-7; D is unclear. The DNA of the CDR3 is TGTGCCAGCAGCCCTATAGCCGCCCCCGAGCAGTACTTC. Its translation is CASSPIAAPEQYF.